The T cell receptor beta chain described here comes from a study of T cell responses to AZD1222 COVID-19 vaccine. Points from the study as a whole: Seropositive status at baseline applied to only 5 or 6 AZD1222 recipients. The breadth and depth of Spike-specific TCRs increased once two AZD1222 doses had been given. Most donors were white British and more were female, and clonal diversity was possibly underestimated.

As to this clone: Its antigen is as yet unknown.

Only in-frame clones appear in the TCRdb table, and some are missing; sequencing was by immunoSEQ multiplex PCR. The sample has about 84,000 clones; 70% to 90% are singletons. CDR3 length: 15 amino acids. The V gene end was trimmed by 4 bases and the J gene end by 4 bases; junction bases not matched to a gene: 7. Germline assignment: CDR1 SGDLS and CDR2 YYNGEE. The chain has TRBV9 and TRBJ2-1; 8 bases line up with TRBD2. This receptor was identified in an adult in good health. The sequencing here drew on peripheral blood, taken on day 0 of AZD1222 vaccination. The CDR3 region is CASSSGLALYNEQFF. The CDR3 DNA sequence: TGTGCCAGCAGCTCCGGACTAGCCCTTTACAATGAGCAGTTCTTC.